These T cell receptor beta chains were read from a single sample in a study of T cells in localized non-small cell lung cancer. Here immunoSEQ multiplex PCR was the method, and the copy in TCRdb shows in-frame clones only, minus some. The repertoire consists of about 24,000 clones, with 84% occurring once and the leading ten covering about 4.8%. Sequencing was performed on PBMCs, taken before any cancer treatment. Receptors originate from a man aged 40-75 years with stage II lung adenocarcinoma. The CDR3 runs from the conserved cysteine through the conserved F or W. Each record gives: J gene, V gene, D gene, clone size, CDR3 length, CDR3 protein, CDR3 DNA. D genes are given only for firm matches. Clone size is given for some rows only: seen once, a few or many times, or a class if the clone is expanded.

TRBJ2-1,TRBV10-3,TRBD2,once,16,CAIRDPSGATYNEQFF,TGTGCCATCAGGGACCCTAGCGGAGCCACCTACAATGAGCAGTTCTTC
TRBJ1-6,TRBV7-8,.,.,14,CASSLRQANSPLHF,TGTGCCAGCAGTTTAAGACAGGCCAATTCACCCCTCCACTTT
TRBJ2-5,TRBV10-3,TRBD2,.,15,CAIRTGLAQQETQYF,TGTGCCATCAGAACGGGACTAGCGCAACAAGAGACCCAGTACTTC
TRBJ2-7,TRBV6-6,.,.,11,CASSPFHEQYF,TGTGCCAGCAGTCCCTTCCACGAGCAGTACTTC
TRBJ2-1,TRBV27,.,few,15,CASSLMGGSYNEQFF,TGTGCCAGCAGTTTGATGGGGGGCTCCTACAATGAGCAGTTCTTC
TRBJ1-2,TRBV11-2,TRBD1,.,14,CASRTGQGTYGYTF,TGTGCCAGCAGGACAGGGCAGGGTACCTATGGCTACACCTTC
TRBJ2-7,TRBV6-6,TRBD2,.,16,CASRPLSGSRSYEQYF,TGTGCCAGCAGACCTCTTAGCGGGAGCCGATCCTACGAGCAGTACTTC
TRBJ1-1,TRBV5-6,TRBD1,.,15,CASSADRGGLTEAFF,TGTGCCAGCAGCGCCGACAGGGGGGGATTGACTGAAGCTTTCTTT
TRBJ1-6,TRBV27,.,.,16,CASSLSAGSYNSPLHF,TGTGCCAGCAGTTTATCTGCAGGGTCCTATAATTCACCCCTCCACTTT
TRBJ1-1,TRBV5-1,TRBD1,once,14,CASSSGQTGTEAFF,TGCGCCAGCAGCTCGGGACAGACGGGGACTGAAGCTTTCTTT
TRBJ2-5,TRBV2,TRBD2,.,21,CASSEPSHGTSGRAPQETQYF,TGTGCCAGCAGTGAGCCAAGTCATGGGACTAGCGGGAGGGCCCCACAAGAGACCCAGTACTTC
TRBJ2-3,TRBV5-1,.,.,15,CASSGIGANTDTQYF,TGCGCCAGCAGCGGGATAGGGGCTAACACAGATACGCAGTATTTT
TRBJ2-3,TRBV6-6,.,.,15,CASKGRGSSTDTQYF,TGTGCCAGCAAGGGACGGGGATCCAGCACAGATACGCAGTATTTT
TRBJ1-5,TRBV6-6,.,.,12,CASIGQSQPQHF,TGTGCCAGCATTGGACAATCCCAGCCCCAGCATTTT